This TCR beta chain was sequenced for a study of neoadjuvant anti-PD-1 for oral cavity cancer. Overall study: Nivolumab at 3 mg/kg was mostly given biweekly, three to four doses, pre-surgery. Whole-study results and caveats: Pretreatment Treg/Th17 ratio correlated inversely with post-treatment tumor clonality.

CDR3 size: 16 residues. Looked up from germline, CDR1 is LNHDA and CDR2 is SQIVND (reference sequence). V lost 5 bases and J lost 4; bases outside the gene matches: 10. Concerning this clone itself: Its antigen is not identified.

Patients had HPV-negative, locally advanced oral cavity squamous cell carcinoma. This table comes from immunoSEQ multiplex PCR, and its TCRdb copy is limited to in-frame clones, with some not included. The data contain around 11,000 clones, about 50% of them singletons. The chain combines TRBV19 with TRBJ1-5; 8 bases match TRBD1. The material was tumor tissue, obtained before nivolumab (anti-PD-1) treatment. The origin of this receptor is a person aged 35-80 years with oral cavity squamous cell carcinoma. The CDR3 coding sequence is TGTGCCAGTAGTTCCCTACTCCGACAGGGGAATCAGCCCCAGCATTTT. Protein product: CASSSLLRQGNQPQHF.